This TCR beta chain is from a study of blood T cell repertoires in COVID-19. On the study more broadly: The United States, Italy and Spain provided the acute and convalescent COVID-19 samples. Sample material is recorded as cDNA or gDNA derived from T cells, B-cell-depleted T cells, or PBMCs.

In terms of age and location, participants ranged from roughly 18 to 100 years and lived in about two dozen US areas. Data came from immunoSEQ multiplex PCR; TCRdb stores just in-frame clones and leaves some out. This table holds approximately 200,000 clones, 65% to 90% found once. Germline V CDR1 and CDR2: SGHTA, FQGTGA. The CDR3 runs to 15 residues. The V gene lost 3 bases and the J gene lost 3 bases, with 12 bases spanning the gap. This clonotype was sampled from a man in his forties or fifties who had recovered from COVID-19. Source material: PBMCs or T cells enriched from blood (not recorded which). The gene calls are TRBV7-3 and TRBJ2-1; D unresolved. The chain's CDR3 is CASSLNSERYNEQFF. The CDR3 nucleotides are TGTGCCAGCAGCTTGAATTCCGAGCGCTACAATGAGCAGTTCTTC.